The 6 T cell receptor beta chains presented below share a single source sample, sequenced in a study of blood T cell repertoires in COVID-19. The data were produced by immunoSEQ multiplex PCR, yet TCRdb's version contains in-frame clones alone and is incomplete. This table holds approximately 150,000 clones, 80% to 90% found once. The sample taken for sequencing was peripheral blood. These receptors were obtained from a woman aged 55-70 years with active COVID-19.

Only one count was recorded for this clone. The CDR3 here is CASSRQQGTETQYF. In DNA, the CDR3 is TGTGCCAGCAGCAGACAACAGGGTACGGAGACCCAGTACTTC. The chain couples TRBV5-5 to TRBJ2-5; D possibly corresponds to TRBD1 (6 bases). CDR1 is SGHKS, CDR2 YYEKEE, per germline (reference sequence). The V and J ends lost 4 bases and 5 bases respectively, with 15 bases between them. The CDR3 contains 14 residues.

The J gene is TRBJ2-1, the V gene TRBV20-1; no clear D. Between the trimmed V and J ends, which lost 3 bases and 4 bases, there was a span of 7 bases. This CDR3 is 12 amino acids long. The germline V gene encodes CDR1 DFQATT and CDR2 SNEGSKA (reference sequence). CDR3 in amino acids: CSASLQYNEQFF. In DNA form, the CDR3 reads TGCAGTGCTAGTCTCCAGTACAATGAGCAGTTCTTC.

The chain has TRBV12-5 and TRBJ2-2, with 8 positions matching TRBD2. This CDR3 spans 15 amino acids. Germline values: CDR1 LGHNT, CDR2 FRNRAP. J gave up 6 bases and V 2 bases, and 5 bases lay outside the gene matches. This chain's CDR3 is CASGLFREGAGELFF. As DNA, the CDR3 is TGTGCTAGTGGTTTGTTTCGGGAGGGCGCCGGGGAGCTGTTTTTT.

The chain joins TRBV7-9 to TRBJ2-3, with 12 bases fitting TRBD2. With V trimmed by 5 bases and J by 5 bases, 8 bases remained unmatched. The CDR3 is made up of 16 amino acids. Per the germline V gene, CDR1 is SEHNR and CDR2 is FQNEAQ (reference sequence). CDR3 coding DNA: TGTGCCAGCAGCCACCGACTAGCGGGAGCGGGAGATACGCAGTATTTT. It yields the protein CASSHRLAGAGDTQYF.

This clone turned up a few times. The J gene is TRBJ1-5, the V gene TRBV6-1; perhaps TRBD1 as D (5 bases). The CDR3 consists of 14 residues. CDR1 is MNHNS, CDR2 SASEGT, per germline. Trimming removed 1 base at V and 9 bases at J, with 13 bases between. The CDR3 coding sequence is TGTGCCAGCAGTGAAGTTATAAGGGGTGGGCCCCAGCATTTT. It yields the protein CASSEVIRGGPQHF.

The chain combines TRBV11-1 with TRBJ2-5, with D tentatively TRBD2 (5 bases). This CDR3 has 15 amino acids. The germline V and J ends were trimmed by 2 bases and 0 bases, with 10 bases remaining between them. Germline V gives CDR1 SGHAT, CDR2 FQDESV (reference sequence). The CDR3: CASSLTSTYQETQYF. CDR3 coding DNA: TGTGCCAGCAGCTTAACTAGTACGTACCAAGAGACCCAGTACTTC.